This T cell receptor beta chain came from a study of T cell responses to AZD1222 COVID-19 vaccine. Study-level findings and limits: Donors in the cohort were predominantly white British and more often female, and clonal diversity was possibly underestimated. After two AZD1222 doses, spike-specific TCR breadth and depth rose versus day 0. Along spike, vaccine-associated CD4 TCRs were found throughout, with dominance at 160-218 and 743-854.

Profiled with immunoSEQ multiplex PCR; TCRdb holds only in-frame clones, not every one. The table records around 150,000 clones, roughly 92% of them present only once. Concerning this clone: The antigen is not known.

Germline CDR1 SGHAT, CDR2 FQNNGV. V shed 3 bases and J shed 0 bases, with 6 bases lying between them. The CDR3 covers 14 residues. Sample: peripheral blood, taken on day 0 of AZD1222 vaccination. This chain links TRBV11-2 with TRBJ1-3; no clear D. This clonotype originated in an adult in good health. The CDR3 DNA reads as TGTGCCAGCAGCTTGTGGACCTCTGGAAACACCATATATTTT. Translated: CASSLWTSGNTIYF.